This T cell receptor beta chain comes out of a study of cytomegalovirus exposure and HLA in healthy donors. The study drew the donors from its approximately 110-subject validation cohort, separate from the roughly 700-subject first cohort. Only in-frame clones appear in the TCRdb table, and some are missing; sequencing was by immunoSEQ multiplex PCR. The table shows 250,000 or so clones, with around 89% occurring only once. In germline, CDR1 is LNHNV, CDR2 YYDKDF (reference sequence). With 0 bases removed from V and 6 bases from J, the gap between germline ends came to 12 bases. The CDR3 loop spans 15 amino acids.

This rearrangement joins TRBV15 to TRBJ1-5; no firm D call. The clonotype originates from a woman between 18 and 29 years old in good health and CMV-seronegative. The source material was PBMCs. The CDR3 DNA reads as TGTGCCACCAGCAGAGATCGGGGTGCGGGTCAGCCCCAGCATTTT. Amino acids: CATSRDRGAGQPQHF.